This T cell receptor (beta chain) emerged from a study of technical replicates of blood from a few donors. This table comes from immunoSEQ multiplex PCR, and its TCRdb copy is limited to in-frame clones, with some not included. The data show around 100,000 clones, roughly 95% seen once. The V end lost 4 bases, the J end lost 2 bases, and 17 bases lay between the germline ends. The V gene's germline CDR1 is MGHRA and CDR2 YSYEKL. This CDR3 region has 16 residues. The clonotype originates from a human donor in good health. The gene calls are TRBV4-1 and TRBJ1-2, with D possibly matching TRBD1 (5 bases). The sequenced material came from T cells isolated from PBMCs. CDR3 sequence: CASSLGDWEKNYGYTF. CDR3 nucleotides: TGCGCCAGCAGCCTTGGGGACTGGGAGAAGAACTATGGCTACACCTTC.